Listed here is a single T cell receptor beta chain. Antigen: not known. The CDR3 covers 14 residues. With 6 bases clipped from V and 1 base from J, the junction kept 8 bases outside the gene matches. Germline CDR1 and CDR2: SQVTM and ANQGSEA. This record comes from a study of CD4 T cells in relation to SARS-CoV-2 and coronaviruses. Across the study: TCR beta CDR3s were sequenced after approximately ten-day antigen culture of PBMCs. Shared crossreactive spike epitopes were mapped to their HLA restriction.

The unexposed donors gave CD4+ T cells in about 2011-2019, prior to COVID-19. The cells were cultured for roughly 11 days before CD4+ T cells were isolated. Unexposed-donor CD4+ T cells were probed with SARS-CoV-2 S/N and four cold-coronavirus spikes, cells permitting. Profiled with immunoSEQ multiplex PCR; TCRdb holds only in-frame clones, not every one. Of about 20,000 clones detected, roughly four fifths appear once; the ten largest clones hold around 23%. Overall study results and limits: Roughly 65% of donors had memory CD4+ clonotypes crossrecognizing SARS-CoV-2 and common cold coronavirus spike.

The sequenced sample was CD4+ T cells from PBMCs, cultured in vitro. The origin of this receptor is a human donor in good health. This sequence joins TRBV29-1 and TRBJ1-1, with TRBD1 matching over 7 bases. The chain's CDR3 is CSVTSGTANTEAFF. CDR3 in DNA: TGCAGCGTGACCTCCGGGACAGCGAACACTGAAGCTTTCTTT.